This TCR beta chain was identified during a study of blood T cell repertoires in COVID-19 (dated by TCRdb to 2018 to 2020). Regarding the study in general: The collaborator samples originated in the United States, Italy and Spain and spanned the acute and convalescent phases of COVID-19. The prospective study material was composed of cDNA or gDNA derived from T cells, B-cell-depleted T cells, or PBMCs. Deeply sampled blood TCRbeta repertoires from subjects exposed to, actively infected with, or recovered from COVID-19 were included in the dataset. The repertoires were released in a freely available public database meant as a resource for research on the immune response to SARS-CoV-2. Samples came from the ongoing ImmuneRACE study (first 160 participants) plus 1,254 subjects from 6 global collaborators. Sample metadata almost always included a de-identified subject ID, COVID-19 status, age in years and sex. HLA class I and class II types, where available, came from metadata supplied by the sample provider rather than from assay-based typing. Paper-wide results and their limitations: Clinical and demographic metadata were provided uncurated, with the amount varying by source and participant.

The immunoSEQ Assay, a bias-controlled multiplex PCR, was used to amplify TCRbeta CDR3 regions from genomic DNA. In the paper's pipeline: Nucleated cell counts per sample were estimated from amplification of reference gene primers within the assay. To quantify the absolute abundance of each unique TCRbeta CDR3 rearrangement, sequence reads were collapsed and filtered. Productive Simpson clonality was computed per sample as the square root of Simpson's diversity index over productive rearrangements. Entries here come from immuneACCESS through TCRdb and include only in-frame sequences with V and J called. Some clones fail to appear in such tables; in the studies checked, an unresolved V gene covers under half of the shortfall, and the cause of the remainder is unknown. V and J calls and clone size come straight from that table; D and trimming were deduced from the DNA. The sample data list about 73,000 clones, and 70% to 80% of these were observed just once. The ten top clones hold 2% to 2.5% of the sample.

From a lookup of the germline V gene, CDR1 and CDR2 are SGHAT and FQNNGV. Its CDR3 holds 15 amino acids, cysteine through phenylalanine. The only DNA kept is the CDR3, 45 bases in frame from the first base. Deletion took 5 bases off V and 0 bases off J, with a span of 11 bases between the germline ends. On this clone: What antigen it recognizes has not been identified. Base qualities are not recorded, but no much larger clone differs from it by a single base.

One collaborating source in Seattle enrolled patients while the patients were actively infected and followed the patients over time throughout the course of disease. Each collaborating institution followed its own protocols to collect whole blood in K2EDTA tubes. For TCRbeta analysis, collaborator samples were shipped as frozen whole blood, as isolated PBMCs, or as DNA extracted from either sample type. Sequencing input: peripheral blood. This sequence originates from a man aged 70-80 years with COVID-19, enrolled during active disease. Here the chain combines TRBV11-2 and TRBJ2-1; a weak D assignment points to TRBD1 (5 bases agree). Here is the DNA: TGTGCCAGCAGCCAGGGTAGCAGCTCCTACAATGAGCAGTTCTTC. It encodes CASSQGSSSYNEQFF.